The subject of this entry is one TCR beta chain. The sample holds one count of this clone. Its binding antigen is unknown. Base qualities are missing; no much larger clone stands one base away. This sample was included in a study of blood T cell repertoires in COVID-19 (TCRdb year 2020). At the level of the whole study: Samples covering the acute and convalescent phases of COVID-19 were provided by collaborators in the United States, Italy and Spain. The prospective study material was composed of cDNA or gDNA derived from T cells, B-cell-depleted T cells, or PBMCs. Subjects who had been exposed to COVID-19, were actively infected with it, or had recovered from it provided the deeply sampled blood TCRbeta repertoires that made up the dataset. The repertoires were released in a freely available public database intended as a resource for research on the immune response to SARS-CoV-2. Samples were obtained from the ongoing ImmuneRACE study (first 160 participants) and from about 1,300 subjects provided by 6 global collaborators. Sample metadata almost always included a de-identified subject ID, COVID-19 status, age in years and sex. Where available, HLA class I and class II types were taken from metadata supplied by the sample provider and were not determined by assay-based typing. What the research found in general, with its limitations: The quantity of clinical and demographic metadata differed by source and by participant and was supplied without curation.

The immunoSEQ Assay, a bias-controlled multiplex PCR, was used to amplify TCRbeta CDR3 regions from genomic DNA. On the authors' methods: Nucleated cell counts per sample were estimated from amplification of reference gene primers within the assay. To quantify the absolute abundance of each unique TCRbeta CDR3 rearrangement, sequence reads were collapsed and filtered. For each sample, productive Simpson clonality was calculated by taking the square root of Simpson's diversity index across productive rearrangements. TCRdb carries this immuneACCESS record with in-frame sequences only. Its versions omit some clonotypes, under half of them owing to an unresolved V gene in the studies checked, with the rest unexplained. V, J and clone size are those of that table, while D and trimming were read from the DNA. The sample records 190,000 or so clones, approximately 90% of which are singletons. Approximately 6.2% of the sample comes from the top ten.

CDR1 is given as ENHRY and CDR2 as SYGVKD, both from the germline V gene. V loses 7 bases of germline sequence and J loses 0 bases, and the interval between the two ends is 10 bases. Taken from cysteine to phenylalanine, the CDR3 has 14 residues. The sequence is cut down to CDR3 DNA, 42 bases in frame from base 1. Samples from volunteer blood donors who had recovered from COVID-19 were contributed by a second Seattle source. Each collaborating institution followed its own protocols to collect whole blood in K2EDTA tubes. For TCRbeta analysis, collaborators shipped samples as frozen whole blood, isolated PBMCs, or DNA extracted from either of those sample types.

This clonotype was obtained from a man aged 55 to 70 who had recovered from COVID-19. The chain uses TRBV10-3 and TRBJ1-3, with no reliable assignment of the D segment. The sequenced material came from peripheral blood. The DNA sequence is as follows: TGTGCCATCACCCCGGCGGGCTCTGGAAACACCATATATTTT. It encodes CAITPAGSGNTIYF.